This passage covers 17 T cell receptor beta chains from one sample sequenced in a study of circulating and synovial CD4+ cells in juvenile arthritis. TCRdb's table, derived via immunoSEQ multiplex PCR, lists solely in-frame clones and lacks some. The sample consists of tens of thousands of clones, 90% to 95% of them appearing once. Sequenced sample: CD4+ T cells from blood. The receptors were gathered from a human donor with juvenile idiopathic arthritis.

The genes are TRBV19 and TRBJ2-7; 10 nucleotides match TRBD1. CDR3 size: 13 residues. V dropped 5 bases and J dropped 5; count of bases not matched to a gene: 3. Looked up from germline, CDR1 is LNHDA and CDR2 is SQIVND (reference sequence). The CDR3 coding sequence is TGTGCCAGTAGTCGGGACAGGGGAGACGAGCAGTACTTC. It specifies CASSRDRGDEQYF.

The V and J genes are TRBV19 and TRBJ2-5, with 8 bases fitting TRBD2. The CDR3 consists of 16 residues. J lost 0 bases, V lost 5 bases, and 8 bases had no gene match. CDR1 is LNHDA, CDR2 SQIVND, per germline (reference sequence). The CDR3 reads CASSQNSGTYQETQYF. The DNA for the CDR3 is TGTGCCAGTAGTCAAAATAGCGGGACCTACCAAGAGACCCAGTACTTC.

J is TRBJ1-2 and V is TRBV19; TRBD1 matches at 9 bases. CDR1 and CDR2 from the germline V gene are LNHDA and SQIVND (reference sequence). The CDR3 extends over 13 amino acids. V trimming: 3 bases; J trimming: 7 bases; junction bases outside the gene matches: 3. The CDR3 nucleotides are TGTGCCAGTAGTATTGACAGGGGGGCTGGCTACACCTTC. Translation: CASSIDRGAGYTF.

The rearrangement joins TRBV6-1 to TRBJ1-2; 7 positions match TRBD1. Germline V gives CDR1 MNHNS, CDR2 SASEGT. The V segment lost 6 bases and the J segment 4 bases; nucleotides outside the gene matches: 11. This CDR3 comprises 15 residues. The CDR3 protein is CASSQIRGQLYGYTF. CDR3 in DNA: TGTGCCAGCAGCCAAATAAGGGGACAGCTCTATGGCTACACCTTC.

This rearrangement joins TRBV6-6 to TRBJ2-1; TRBD1 matches 9 bases. Trimming at V came to 3 bases and at J to 0 bases, leaving 3 bases not matched to a gene. Germline assignment: CDR1 MNHNY and CDR2 SVGAGI (reference sequence). This CDR3 contains 16 residues. CDR3 nucleotides: TGTGCCAGCAGTTATTTGGGACAGGGCTCCTACAATGAGCAGTTCTTC. This encodes CASSYLGQGSYNEQFF.

A few counts support this clone. This rearrangement joins TRBV28 to TRBJ1-1, with D uncertain. Trimming removed 3 bases from V and 0 bases from J, with 8 bases in between. The CDR3 covers 14 residues. CDR1 and CDR2 (germline): MDHEN, SYDVKM. CDR3 in DNA: TGTGCCAGCAGTTTGTACTCCATGAACACTGAAGCTTTCTTT. It encodes CASSLYSMNTEAFF.

The V and J genes are TRBV30 and TRBJ2-1, with D possibly matching TRBD1 (6 bases). This CDR3 has 13 residues. CDR1 is GTSNPN and CDR2 is SVGIG in the germline V gene (reference sequence). V gave up 5 bases and J gave up 9 bases, with 17 bases separating them. CDR3 DNA sequence: TGTGCCTGGGCACCCGGACAGTCGGGTGAGCAGTTCTTC. Translated, it gives CAWAPGQSGEQFF.

This clone was found once. The V and J genes are TRBV7-9 and TRBJ1-4; TRBD1 might be the D (6 bases). V was clipped by 2 bases and J by 7 bases, with 14 bases between them. Germline loops: CDR1 SEHNR, CDR2 FQNEAQ (reference sequence). CDR3 length equals 15 residues. CDR3 sequence: CASSLLEAGAEKLFF. CDR3 DNA sequence: TGTGCCAGCAGCTTATTAGAGGCGGGGGCTGAAAAACTGTTTTTT.

The V call is TRBV5-1, the J call TRBJ2-7; 8 bases match TRBD1. Looked up from germline, CDR1 is SGHRS and CDR2 is YFSETQ. The trim removed 1 base at V and 5 bases at J, leaving 8 bases unmatched. The CDR3 runs to 15 residues. In DNA, the CDR3 is TGCGCCAGCAGCTTGTCCGGACAGGGAAGCCACGAGCAGTACTTC. It is translated as CASSLSGQGSHEQYF.

CDR3 DNA: TGCGCCAGCAGCCAAGGACCGGGACAGACTTTCTACGAGCAGTACTTC. The encoded protein is CASSQGPGQTFYEQYF. This chain connects TRBV4-1 to TRBJ2-7; the match to TRBD1 covers 7 bases. The CDR3 is 16 amino acids. J gave up 3 bases and V 1 base, and 9 bases lay outside the gene matches. Germline V gives CDR1 MGHRA, CDR2 YSYEKL.

CDR3 coding DNA: TGTGCCAGCAGCTTCGGAGGGTCCTACAATGAGCAGTTCTTC. It is translated as CASSFGGSYNEQFF. V is TRBV5-4 and J is TRBJ2-1; TRBD2 is a possible D gene (6 bases). Germline lookup yields CDR1 SGHNT and CDR2 YYREEE (reference sequence). There are 14 residues in the CDR3. Trimming pared 2 bases from V and 1 base from J, leaving 7 bases between. Based on the CDR3 plus reference TRBV5-4 and TRBJ2-1, the full variable domain is ETGVTQSPTHLIKTRGQQVTLRCSSQSGHNTVSWYQQALGQGPQFIFQYYREEENGRGNFPPRFSGLQFPNYSSELNVNALELDDSALYLCASSFGGSYNEQFFGPGTRLTVL.

This clone occurred once. The chain joins TRBV7-3 to TRBJ2-3; D ambiguous. Germline CDR1 reads SGHTA; CDR2 reads FQGTGA. This CDR3 has 13 amino acids. V was trimmed by 4 bases and J by 4 bases, leaving 9 bases between them. The CDR3 DNA reads as TGTGCCAGCAGCTCCCCGGTATCAGATACGCAGTATTTT. Translated: CASSSPVSDTQYF. The full variable domain, its missing parts supplied by reference TRBV7-3 and TRBJ2-3, is GAGVSQTPSNKVTEKGKYVELRCDPISGHTALYWYRQSLGQGPEFLIYFQGTGAADDSGLPNDRFFAVRPEGSVSTLKIQRTERGDSAVYLCASSSPVSDTQYFGPGTRLTVL.

The chain carries TRBV19 and TRBJ2-3; 8 nucleotides line up with TRBD2. This CDR3 has 14 amino acids. The trim removed 7 bases at V and 5 bases at J, leaving 8 bases unmatched. The germline V gene encodes CDR1 LNHDA and CDR2 SQIVND (reference sequence). The CDR3 DNA reads TGTGCCAGTACCCCGGGGGGGGCGGGAGATACGCAGTATTTT. As protein: CASTPGGAGDTQYF.

The chain has TRBV11-1 and TRBJ1-3, with D tentatively TRBD1 (5 bases). The V end lost 2 bases, the J end lost 0 bases, and 11 bases lay between the germline ends. The CDR3 covers 16 residues. Germline lookup yields CDR1 SGHAT and CDR2 FQDESV (reference sequence). The CDR3: CASSLIGTISGNTIYF. CDR3 DNA: TGTGCCAGCAGCTTAATCGGGACTATCTCTGGAAACACCATATATTTT.

The chain couples TRBV5-1 to TRBJ2-5; D may be TRBD2 (6 bases). The V end was cut by 0 bases, the J end by 1 base, with 13 bases between. Germline V gene lookup returns CDR1 SGHRS and CDR2 YFSETQ. The CDR3 has 16 residues. CDR3: CASSLGQRAGQETQYF. The CDR3 coding sequence is TGCGCCAGCAGCTTGGGTCAGCGGGCAGGCCAAGAGACCCAGTACTTC.

This clone was seen only a few times. V usage is TRBV18 and J usage is TRBJ1-3; possibly TRBD1 for D (6 bases). Per the germline V gene, CDR1 is KGHSH and CDR2 is LQKENI. This CDR3 comprises 15 residues. V was trimmed by 1 base and J by 2 bases, leaving 9 bases between them. DNA for the CDR3: TGTGCCAGCTCACCACAGGGGGAGACTGGAAACACCATATATTTT. Amino acid sequence: CASSPQGETGNTIYF. Full variable domain (rest looked up from reference TRBV18 and TRBJ1-3): NAGVMQNPRHLVRRRGQEARLRCSPMKGHSHVYWYRQLPEEGLKFMVYLQKENIIDESGMPKERFSAEFPKEGPSILRIQQVVRGDSAAYFCASSPQGETGNTIYFGEGSWLTVV.

The J gene is TRBJ2-7, the V gene TRBV6-5; no clear D gene. CDR1 is MNHEY, CDR2 SVGAGI, per germline. V was cut by 2 bases and J by 2 bases, with 10 bases left in between. CDR3 length equals 14 residues. The CDR3 DNA reads as TGTGCCAGCAGTTACACAAGTGGCCCCTACGAGCAGTACTTC. This sequence encodes CASSYTSGPYEQYF.